This T cell receptor beta chain was sequenced for a study of control samples from healthy donors and cancer patients. CDR1 and CDR2 (germline): MNHEY, SMNVEV (reference sequence). V was pared by 2 bases and J by 4 bases, with 15 bases between. This CDR3 region has 17 residues. Measured with immunoSEQ multiplex PCR; TCRdb has only the in-frame clones, and not every one. Here the sample table reports 150,000 to 200,000 clones. Specimen: blood. The sequence was obtained from a woman aged 25 to 45 in good health. The chain links TRBV27 to TRBJ1-6, with D unresolved. The CDR3 reads CASSLRLYGDYNSPLHF. CDR3 bases: TGTGCCAGCAGTTTACGCTTATACGGGGATTATAATTCACCCCTCCACTTT.